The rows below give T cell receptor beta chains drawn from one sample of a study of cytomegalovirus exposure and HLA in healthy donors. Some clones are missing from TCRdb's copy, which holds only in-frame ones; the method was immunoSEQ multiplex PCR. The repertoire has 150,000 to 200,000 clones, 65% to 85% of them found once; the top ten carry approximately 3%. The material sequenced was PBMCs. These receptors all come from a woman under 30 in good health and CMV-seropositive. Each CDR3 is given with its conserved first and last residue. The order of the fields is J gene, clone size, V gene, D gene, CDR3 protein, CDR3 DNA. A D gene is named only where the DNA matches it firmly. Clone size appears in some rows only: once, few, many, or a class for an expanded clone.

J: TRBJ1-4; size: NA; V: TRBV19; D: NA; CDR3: CASSTSGRTNEKLFF; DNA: TGTGCCAGTAGCACCAGTGGGAGAACTAATGAAAAACTGTTTTTT
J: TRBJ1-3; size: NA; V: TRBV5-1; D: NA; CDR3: CASSPRLSAGARSGNTIYF; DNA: TGCGCCAGCAGCCCGAGGTTGAGTGCAGGGGCCCGCTCTGGAAACACCATATATTTT
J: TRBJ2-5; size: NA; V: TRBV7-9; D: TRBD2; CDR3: CASSPPGGTQYF; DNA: TGTGCCAGCAGCCCCCCGGGGGGAACCCAGTACTTC
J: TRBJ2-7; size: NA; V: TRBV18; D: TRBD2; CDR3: CASSPPVASGGHEQYF; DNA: TGTGCCAGCTCACCACCTGTAGCTAGCGGGGGTCACGAGCAGTACTTC
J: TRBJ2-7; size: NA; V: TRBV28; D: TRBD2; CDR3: CASSSSWGGGRFEQYF; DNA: TGTGCCAGCAGTAGCTCGTGGGGCGGGGGGAGGTTCGAGCAGTACTTC
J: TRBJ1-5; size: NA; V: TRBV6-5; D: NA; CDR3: CASSGGGNQPQHF; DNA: TGTGCCAGCAGCGGGGGGGGCAATCAGCCCCAGCATTTT
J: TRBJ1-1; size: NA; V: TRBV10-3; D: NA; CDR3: CAITKDTLNTEAFF; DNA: TGTGCCATCACCAAGGACACATTAAACACTGAAGCTTTCTTT
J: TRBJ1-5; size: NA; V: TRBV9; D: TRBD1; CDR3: CASSATGQEPQHF; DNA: TGTGCCAGCAGCGCGACAGGGCAGGAGCCCCAGCATTTT
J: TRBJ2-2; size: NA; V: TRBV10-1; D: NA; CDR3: CASNGGPDGELFF; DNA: TGCGCCAGCAACGGGGGGCCGGACGGGGAGCTGTTTTTT
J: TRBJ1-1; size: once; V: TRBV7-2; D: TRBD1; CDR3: CASTLQGPEAFF; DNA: TGTGCCAGCACCCTACAGGGGCCTGAAGCTTTCTTT
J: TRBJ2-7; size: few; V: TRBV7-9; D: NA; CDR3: CASSLATTLEQYF; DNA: TGTGCCAGCAGCTTAGCGACTACTCTCGAGCAGTACTTC
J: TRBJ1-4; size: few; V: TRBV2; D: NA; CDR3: CASRRVNEKLFF; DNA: TGTGCCAGCAGGAGGGTCAATGAAAAACTGTTTTTT
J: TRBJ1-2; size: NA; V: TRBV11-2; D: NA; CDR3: CASSRGQGGWSYTF; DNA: TGTGCCAGCAGCCGGGGCCAGGGAGGTTGGAGCTACACCTTC
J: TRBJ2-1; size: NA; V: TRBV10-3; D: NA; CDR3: CASGRGSADNEQFF; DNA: TGTGCCTCAGGTCGGGGGAGCGCGGACAATGAGCAGTTCTTC
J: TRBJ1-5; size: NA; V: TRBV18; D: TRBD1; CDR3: CASSPDRVAQHF; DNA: TGTGCCAGCTCACCAGACAGGGTGGCCCAGCATTTT
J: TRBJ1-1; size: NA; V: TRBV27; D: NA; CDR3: CASSPEWGRRTEAFF; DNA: TGTGCCAGCAGTCCCGAGTGGGGCCGACGGACTGAAGCTTTCTTT
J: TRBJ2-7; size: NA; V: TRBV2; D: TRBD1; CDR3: CASTPTGGNYEQYF; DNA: TGTGCCAGCACTCCGACAGGGGGTAACTACGAGCAGTACTTC
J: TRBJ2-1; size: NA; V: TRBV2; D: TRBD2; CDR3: CASPGLAGGNPRHEQFF; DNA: TGTGCCAGCCCGGGGCTAGCGGGGGGAAATCCCAGGCATGAGCAGTTCTTC
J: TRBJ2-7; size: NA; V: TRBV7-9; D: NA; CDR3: CASSPDLIDRNYEQYF; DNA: TGTGCCAGCAGCCCAGACCTAATTGACAGAAACTACGAGCAGTACTTC
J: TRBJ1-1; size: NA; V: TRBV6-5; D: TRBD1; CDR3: CASSFTGALNTEAFF; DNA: TGTGCCAGCAGTTTTACAGGGGCCCTGAACACTGAAGCTTTCTTT
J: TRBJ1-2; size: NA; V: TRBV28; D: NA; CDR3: CASSLGGSGYGYTF; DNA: TGTGCCAGCAGTTTAGGAGGGTCCGGCTATGGCTACACCTTC
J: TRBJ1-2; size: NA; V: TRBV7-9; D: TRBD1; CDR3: CASSPRTGNGYTF; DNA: TGTGCCAGCAGCCCGAGGACAGGGAATGGCTACACCTTC
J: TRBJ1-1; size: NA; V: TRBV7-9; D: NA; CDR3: CASSLVGAPNTEAFF; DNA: TGTGCCAGCAGCTTAGTAGGGGCGCCGAACACTGAAGCTTTCTTT
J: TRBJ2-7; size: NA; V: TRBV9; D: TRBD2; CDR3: CASSVGGTSTYEQYF; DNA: TGTGCCAGCAGCGTAGGAGGGACTAGCACCTACGAGCAGTACTTC
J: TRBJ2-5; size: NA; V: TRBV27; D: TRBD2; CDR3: CASSSDLAGEPYF; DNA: TGTGCCAGCAGTTCCGACTTAGCGGGGGAGCCCTACTTC
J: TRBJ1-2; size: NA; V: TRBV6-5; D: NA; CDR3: CASRRYGGNYGYTF; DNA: TGTGCCAGCAGGCGCTACGGAGGAAACTATGGCTACACCTTC
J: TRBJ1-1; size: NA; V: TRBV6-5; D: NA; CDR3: CASSPGLLQAFF; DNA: TGTGCCAGCAGTCCGGGACTCCTCCAAGCTTTCTTT
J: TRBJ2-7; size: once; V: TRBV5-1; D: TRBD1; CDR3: CASSPTGQGVYEQYF; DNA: TGCGCCAGCAGCCCGACGGGACAGGGCGTCTACGAGCAGTACTTC
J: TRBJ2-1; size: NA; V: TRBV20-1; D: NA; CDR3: CSASPVNEQFF; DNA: TGCAGTGCTAGTCCTGTCAATGAGCAGTTCTTC
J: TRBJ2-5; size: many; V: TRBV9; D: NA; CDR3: CASSPRPRPETQYF; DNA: TGTGCCAGCAGCCCCCGCCCGCGCCCAGAGACCCAGTACTTC
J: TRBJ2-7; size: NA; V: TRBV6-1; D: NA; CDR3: CASSDRFGTSYEQYF; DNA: TGTGCCAGCAGTGACCGATTCGGGACTTCCTACGAGCAGTACTTC
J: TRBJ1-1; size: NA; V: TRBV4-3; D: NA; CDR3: CASSQSRTRMNTEAFF; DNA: TGCGCCAGCAGCCAATCTCGTACCAGAATGAACACTGAAGCTTTCTTT
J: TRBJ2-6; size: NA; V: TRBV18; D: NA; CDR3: CASSIGGAPSGANVLTF; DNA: TGTGCCAGCTCAATAGGGGGGGCGCCCTCTGGGGCCAACGTCCTGACTTTC
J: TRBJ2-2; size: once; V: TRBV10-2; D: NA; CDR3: CASSETPSNTGELFF; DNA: TGCGCCAGCAGTGAGACACCGTCGAACACCGGGGAGCTGTTTTTT
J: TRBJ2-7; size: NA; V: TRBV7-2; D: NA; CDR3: CASSLGGGRGHYEQYF; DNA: TGTGCCAGCAGCTTAGGGGGCGGGCGGGGTCACTACGAGCAGTACTTC
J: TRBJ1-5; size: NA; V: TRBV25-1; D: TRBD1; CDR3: CASSGQGSNQPQHF; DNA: TGTGCCAGCAGCGGACAGGGGAGCAATCAGCCCCAGCATTTT
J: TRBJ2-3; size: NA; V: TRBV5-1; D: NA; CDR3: CASSRGTDTQYF; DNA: TGCGCCAGCAGCCGGGGCACAGATACGCAGTATTTT
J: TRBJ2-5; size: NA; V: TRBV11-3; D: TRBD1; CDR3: CASSLGTGGETQYF; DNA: TGTGCCAGCAGCTTAGGGACAGGGGGAGAGACCCAGTACTTC
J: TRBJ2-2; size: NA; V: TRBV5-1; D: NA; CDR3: CASSLGGSAGPSGTGELFF; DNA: TGCGCCAGCAGCTTAGGAGGATCCGCGGGGCCTTCGGGCACCGGGGAGCTGTTTTTT
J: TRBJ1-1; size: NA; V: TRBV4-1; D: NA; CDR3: CATRSGRNTEAFF; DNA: TGCGCCACCAGGTCGGGGAGGAACACTGAAGCTTTCTTT
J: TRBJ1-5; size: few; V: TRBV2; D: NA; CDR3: CASSVDSYSNQPQHF; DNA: TGTGCCAGCAGTGTTGACAGTTATAGCAATCAGCCCCAGCATTTT
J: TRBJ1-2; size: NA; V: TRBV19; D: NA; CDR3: CASSMGSHYGYTF; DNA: TGTGCCAGTAGTATGGGCAGTCACTATGGCTACACCTTC
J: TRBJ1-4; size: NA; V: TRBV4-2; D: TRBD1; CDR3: CASSPGQTNEKLFF; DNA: TGTGCCAGCAGCCCGGGACAGACAAATGAAAAACTGTTTTTT
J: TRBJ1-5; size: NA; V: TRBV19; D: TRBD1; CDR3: CASSWDRSYNQPQHF; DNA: TGTGCCAGTAGTTGGGACAGGTCGTATAATCAGCCCCAGCATTTT
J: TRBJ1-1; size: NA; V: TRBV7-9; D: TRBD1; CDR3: CASSSRGRNTEAFF; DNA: TGTGCCAGCAGCTCGAGGGGGCGGAACACTGAAGCTTTCTTT
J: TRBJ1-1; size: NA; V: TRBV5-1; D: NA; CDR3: CASSLMEGSEAFF; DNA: TGCGCCAGCAGCCTGATGGAGGGCTCTGAAGCTTTCTTT
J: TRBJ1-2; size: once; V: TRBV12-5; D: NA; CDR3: CASGDGIGYGYTF; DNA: TGTGCTAGTGGTGACGGGATCGGCTATGGCTACACCTTC
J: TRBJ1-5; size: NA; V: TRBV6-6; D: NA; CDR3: CASRPDRPYQPQHF; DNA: TGTGCCAGCAGACCCGACAGGCCCTATCAGCCCCAGCATTTT
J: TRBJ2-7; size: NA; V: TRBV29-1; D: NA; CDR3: CSVEQGSGEQYF; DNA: TGCAGCGTTGAACAGGGGAGCGGCGAGCAGTACTTC
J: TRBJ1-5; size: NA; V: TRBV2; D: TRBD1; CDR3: CASSGQGEVNQPQHF; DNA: TGTGCCAGCAGTGGACAGGGGGAGGTCAATCAGCCCCAGCATTTT
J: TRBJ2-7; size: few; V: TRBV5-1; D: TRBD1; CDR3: CASSLGQGGYEQYF; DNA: TGCGCCAGCAGCTTGGGACAGGGCGGATACGAGCAGTACTTC
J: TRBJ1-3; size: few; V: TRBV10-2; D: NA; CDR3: CASSEAGAGNTIYF; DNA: TGCGCCAGCAGTGAGGCCGGGGCTGGAAACACCATATATTTT
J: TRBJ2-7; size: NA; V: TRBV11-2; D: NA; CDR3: CASSSWQGDYEQYF; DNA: TGTGCCAGCAGCTCGTGGCAGGGCGACTACGAGCAGTACTTC